The 18 T cell receptor beta chains below come from one sample, sequenced in a study of blood T cell repertoires in COVID-19. Some clones are missing from TCRdb's copy, which holds only in-frame ones; the method was immunoSEQ multiplex PCR. The sample carries approximately 290,000 clones, approximately 83% recorded once. Sequencing was performed on PBMCs or T cells enriched from blood (not recorded which). The receptors come from a woman aged 25 to 45 who had recovered from COVID-19.

V usage is TRBV28 and J usage is TRBJ2-5; 8 nucleotides match TRBD2. The germline CDR1 and CDR2 sequences are MDHEN and SYDVKM. The CDR3 length is 17 residues. V lost 3 bases, J lost 1 base, and 10 bases stayed unmatched. CDR3 bases: TGTGCCAGCAGTTTTCCCCGGGTAGCGGGGCCCCAAGAGACCCAGTACTTC. Amino acids: CASSFPRVAGPQETQYF. Filled out from reference TRBV28 and TRBJ2-5, the complete variable domain reads DVKVTQSSRYLVKRTGEKVFLECVQDMDHENMFWYRQDPGLGLRLIYFSYDVKMKEKGDIPEGYSVSREKKERFSLILESASTNQTSMYLCASSFPRVAGPQETQYFGPGTRLLVL.

The V gene is TRBV7-2, the J gene TRBJ2-7; D unclear. The CDR3 is 15 residues long. The V end was cut by 5 bases, the J end by 2 bases, with 16 bases between. Germline assignment: CDR1 SGHTA and CDR2 FQGNSA. CDR3 nucleotides: TGTGCCAGCAGCCTTCAGTCTTCCAACGCCTACGAGCAGTACTTC. Translating it yields CASSLQSSNAYEQYF. Complete variable domain (other parts from reference TRBV7-2 and TRBJ2-7): GAGVSQSPSNKVTEKGKDVELRCDPISGHTALYWYRQSLGQGLEFLIYFQGNSAPDKSGLPSDRFSAERTGGSVSTLTIQRTQQEDSAVYLCASSLQSSNAYEQYFGPGTRLTVT.

This CDR3 is CASSIGPRGGYTEAFF. The CDR3 DNA follows: TGTGCCAGTAGTATAGGCCCCCGGGGGGGATACACTGAAGCTTTCTTT. The V call is TRBV19, the J call TRBJ1-1, with D maybe TRBD1 (5 bases). Between the trimmed V and J ends, which lost 1 base and 3 bases, there was a span of 15 bases. The CDR3 has 16 residues. Germline CDR1 is LNHDA and CDR2 is SQIVND (reference sequence).

The chain couples TRBV30 to TRBJ1-2; 9 bases agree with TRBD1. CDR1 is GTSNPN and CDR2 is SVGIG in the germline V gene (reference sequence). The CDR3 totals 11 residues. J gave up 6 bases and V 5 bases, and 1 base lay outside the gene matches. The DNA of the CDR3 is TGTGCCTGGGACAGGGGGAATGGCTACACCTTC. The encoded protein is CAWDRGNGYTF.

This clone has just one count. J is TRBJ1-6 and V is TRBV25-1; TRBD1 agrees at 8 bases. With V trimmed by 7 bases and J by 7 bases, 6 bases remained unmatched. The CDR3 is made up of 14 amino acids. Germline lookup yields CDR1 MGHDK and CDR2 SYGVNS. The CDR3 DNA follows: TGTGCCAGCATTAGGACAGGGACGAATTCACCCCTCCACTTT. It encodes CASIRTGTNSPLHF.

This chain connects TRBV28 to TRBJ1-4, with TRBD1 identical over 9 bases. V lost 7 bases to trimming and J lost 6 bases; unmatched junction nucleotides: 6. This CDR3 comprises 14 residues. The germline gives CDR1 MDHEN, CDR2 SYDVKM. The CDR3 reads CASTSGTGYEKLFF. CDR3 coding DNA: TGTGCCAGCACTTCCGGGACAGGGTATGAAAAACTGTTTTTT.

This clone was counted a few times. The chain is built from TRBV3-1 (or the pseudogene TRBV3-2) and TRBJ2-1; tentative D call: TRBD1 (5 bases). Trimming shortened V by 3 bases and J by 12 bases, and 9 bases separated the two germline ends. Germline loops: CDR1 LGHDT, CDR2 YNNKEL (reference sequence). The CDR3 runs 11 residues. The CDR3 reads CASSQQGGQFF. DNA of the CDR3: TGTGCCAGCAGCCAGCAGGGTGGGCAGTTCTTC.

The V and J genes are TRBV4-1 and TRBJ1-1; weak D call: TRBD1 (5 bases). The germline V gene encodes CDR1 MGHRA and CDR2 YSYEKL. This CDR3 spans 14 amino acids. Trimming removed 0 bases from V and 7 bases from J, with 12 bases in between. CDR3 bases: TGCGCCAGCAGCCAAGAAGCCCGGGGGAATGAAGCTTTCTTT. Residues: CASSQEARGNEAFF.

CDR3 in amino acids: CASSEVDTFYEQYF. CDR3 in DNA: TGTGCCAGCAGTGAAGTAGACACATTCTACGAGCAGTACTTC. The chain has TRBV6-1 and TRBJ2-7; D is ambiguous. CDR3 length: 14 amino acids. V shed 1 base and J shed 3 bases, with 10 bases lying between them. Germline V CDR1 and CDR2: MNHNS, SASEGT.

The V call is TRBV19, the J call TRBJ2-2, with 9 bases that match TRBD1. J lost 8 bases, V lost 6 bases, and 10 bases had no gene match. Germline assignment: CDR1 LNHDA and CDR2 SQIVND (reference sequence). There are 15 residues in the CDR3. In nucleotides, the CDR3 is TGTGCCAGTAGGCCCGGGACAGGGCGCGGGGGGGAGCTGTTTTTT. It encodes CASRPGTGRGGELFF.

The table lists this clone with a count of one. The rearrangement uses TRBV28 and TRBJ1-4; perhaps TRBD1 as D (5 bases). V lost 5 bases, J lost 4 bases, and 17 bases lay in between. Germline lookup yields CDR1 MDHEN and CDR2 SYDVKM. The CDR3 extends over 16 amino acids. The DNA for the CDR3 is TGTGCCAGCAGTCCGTTAAGACAGACCCGTAATGAAAAACTGTTTTTT. It is translated as CASSPLRQTRNEKLFF.

In the case of this clone: This sample also contains other DNA sequences that code for the same CDR3. The chain links TRBV7-2 to TRBJ2-7, with D maybe TRBD2 (5 bases). The CDR3 is 13 residues long. V lost 3 bases to trimming and J lost 4 bases, with 10 bases between them. Per the germline V gene, CDR1 is SGHTA and CDR2 is FQGNSA. Here the CDR3 reads CASSLGREYEQYF. CDR3 DNA sequence: TGTGCCAGCAGCTTGGGAAGGGAGTACGAGCAGTACTTC.

The rearrangement joins TRBV3-1 (or the pseudogene TRBV3-2) to TRBJ2-1, with a weak D call TRBD2 (6 bases). The CDR3 consists of 14 residues. Germline lookup yields CDR1 LGHDT and CDR2 YNNKEL (reference sequence). The ends were cut back, 1 base at V and 4 bases at J, with 8 bases in the middle. The CDR3 region is CASSQVAGYNEQFF. The CDR3 bases are TGTGCCAGCAGCCAAGTTGCGGGATACAATGAGCAGTTCTTC.

The V call is TRBV6-5, the J call TRBJ1-4, with D maybe TRBD1 (5 bases). V shed 11 bases and J shed 4 bases, with 20 bases lying between them. There are 15 residues in the CDR3. Germline V gene lookup returns CDR1 MNHEY and CDR2 SVGAGI. The chain's CDR3 is CAAGLSLGHNEKLFF. CDR3 DNA: TGTGCCGCGGGACTCTCTTTAGGGCATAATGAAAAACTGTTTTTT.

The rearrangement links TRBV4-1 to TRBJ1-5; D is unclear. Germline V gene lookup returns CDR1 MGHRA and CDR2 YSYEKL. V shed 0 bases and J shed 3 bases, with 9 bases lying between them. The CDR3 is made up of 15 amino acids. CDR3 DNA: TGCGCCAGCAGCCAAGATCGTAGTGCCAATCAGCCCCAGCATTTT. Residues: CASSQDRSANQPQHF.

J is TRBJ2-3 and V is TRBV10-1; TRBD1 is a possible D gene (5 bases). V was clipped by 4 bases and J by 4 bases, with 9 bases between them. Germline V gene data show CDR1 as WNHNN and CDR2 as SYGVQD (reference sequence). The CDR3 has 13 residues. The CDR3 region is CASSGYRSDTQYF. The CDR3 bases are TGCGCCAGCAGTGGCTACAGGTCAGATACGCAGTATTTT.

The chain recombines TRBV5-6 with TRBJ2-7; 9 bases are shared with TRBD2. The junction had 5 bases not matched to a gene; V was cut back by 1 base and J by 6 bases. Germline CDR1 is SGHDT and CDR2 is YYEEEE. The CDR3 is 14 residues long. CDR3: CASSLLAGVREQYF. CDR3 nucleotide sequence: TGTGCCAGCAGCTTGTTAGCGGGAGTCCGCGAGCAGTACTTC.

A few counts support this clone. This chain connects TRBV5-1 to TRBJ2-2; 12 bases line up with TRBD2. J lost 2 bases, V lost 2 bases, and 7 bases had no gene match. This CDR3 has 18 residues. The V gene's germline CDR1 is SGHRS and CDR2 YFSETQ. CDR3 loop: CASSLALAGGFNTGELFF. In nucleotides, the CDR3 is TGCGCCAGCAGCTTAGCCCTAGCGGGGGGGTTTAACACCGGGGAGCTGTTTTTT.